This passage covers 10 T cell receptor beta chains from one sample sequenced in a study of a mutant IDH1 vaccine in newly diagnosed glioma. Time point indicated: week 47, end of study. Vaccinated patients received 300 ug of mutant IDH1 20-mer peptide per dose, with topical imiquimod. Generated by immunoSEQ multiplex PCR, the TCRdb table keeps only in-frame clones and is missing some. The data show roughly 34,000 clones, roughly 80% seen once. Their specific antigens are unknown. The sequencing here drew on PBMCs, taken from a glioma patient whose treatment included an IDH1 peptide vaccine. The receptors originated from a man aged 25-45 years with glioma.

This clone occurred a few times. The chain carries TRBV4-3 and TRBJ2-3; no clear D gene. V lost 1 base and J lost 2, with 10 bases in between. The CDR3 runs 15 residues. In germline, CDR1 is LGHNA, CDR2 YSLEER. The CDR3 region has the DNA TGCGCCAGCAGCCAAGGAGGTGGTCACACAGATACGCAGTATTTT. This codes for CASSQGGGHTDTQYF.

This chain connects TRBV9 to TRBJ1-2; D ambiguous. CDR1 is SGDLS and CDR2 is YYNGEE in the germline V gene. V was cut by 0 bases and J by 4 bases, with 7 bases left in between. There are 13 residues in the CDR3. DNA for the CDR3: TGTGCCAGCAGCGTAGGGGGAGGCTATGGCTACACCTTC. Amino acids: CASSVGGGYGYTF.

The CDR3 region has the DNA TGCGCCAGCAGCTTGGACAACTACGAGCAGTACTTC. Translation: CASSLDNYEQYF. The genes are TRBV5-1 and TRBJ2-7; D gene ambiguous. V gave up 0 bases and J gave up 3 bases, with 4 bases separating them. Looked up from germline, CDR1 is SGHRS and CDR2 is YFSETQ. The length of the CDR3 is 12 residues.

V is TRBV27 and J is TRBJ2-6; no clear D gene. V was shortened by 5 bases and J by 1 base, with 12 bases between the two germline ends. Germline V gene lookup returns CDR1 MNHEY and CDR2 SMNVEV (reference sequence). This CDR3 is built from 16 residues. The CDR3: CASSPTAVSGANVLTF. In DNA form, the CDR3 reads TGTGCCAGCAGTCCTACGGCTGTATCTGGGGCCAACGTCCTGACTTTC. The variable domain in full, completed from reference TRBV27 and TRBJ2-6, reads EAQVTQNPRYLITVTGKKLTVTCSQNMNHEYMSWYRQDPGLGLRQIYYSMNVEVTDKGDVPEGYKVSRKEKRNFPLILESPSPNQTSLYFCASSPTAVSGANVLTFGAGSRLTVL.

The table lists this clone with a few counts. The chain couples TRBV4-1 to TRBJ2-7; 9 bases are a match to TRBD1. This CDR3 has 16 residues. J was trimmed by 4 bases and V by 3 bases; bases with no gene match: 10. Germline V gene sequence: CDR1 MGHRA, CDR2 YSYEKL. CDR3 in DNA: TGCGCCAGCAGCCAGGGGACCGGGACAGGGAGGTACGAGCAGTACTTC. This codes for CASSQGTGTGRYEQYF.

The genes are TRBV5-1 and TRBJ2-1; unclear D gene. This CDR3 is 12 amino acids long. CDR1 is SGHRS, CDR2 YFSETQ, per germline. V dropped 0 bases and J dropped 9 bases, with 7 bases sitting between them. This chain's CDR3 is CASSLGASEQFF. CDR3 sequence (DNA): TGCGCCAGCAGCTTGGGGGCGAGTGAGCAGTTCTTC.

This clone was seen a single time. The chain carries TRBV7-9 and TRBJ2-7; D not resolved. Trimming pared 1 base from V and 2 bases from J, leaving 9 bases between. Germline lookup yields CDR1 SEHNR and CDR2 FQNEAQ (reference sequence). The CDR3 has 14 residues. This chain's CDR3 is CASSLGVTTYEQYF. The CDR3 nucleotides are TGTGCCAGCAGCTTAGGTGTCACAACCTACGAGCAGTACTTC.

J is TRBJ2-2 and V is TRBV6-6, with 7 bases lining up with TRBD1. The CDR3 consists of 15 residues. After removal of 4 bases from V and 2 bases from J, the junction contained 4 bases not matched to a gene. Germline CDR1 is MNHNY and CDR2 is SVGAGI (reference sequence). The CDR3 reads CASSSHRGNTGELFF. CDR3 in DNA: TGTGCCAGCAGTTCGCACAGGGGTAACACCGGGGAGCTGTTTTTT.

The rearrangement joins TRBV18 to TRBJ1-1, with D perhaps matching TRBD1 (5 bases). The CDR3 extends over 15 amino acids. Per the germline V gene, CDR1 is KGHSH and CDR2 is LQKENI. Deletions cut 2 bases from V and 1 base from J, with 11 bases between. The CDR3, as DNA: TGTGCCAGCTCACCAACGGTGGGGCAGAACACTGAAGCTTTCTTT. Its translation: CASSPTVGQNTEAFF.

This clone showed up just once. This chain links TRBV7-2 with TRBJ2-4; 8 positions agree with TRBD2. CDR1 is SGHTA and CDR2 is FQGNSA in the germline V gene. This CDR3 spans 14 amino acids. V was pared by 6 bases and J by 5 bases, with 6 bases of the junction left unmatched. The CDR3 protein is CASSRTSRENIQYF. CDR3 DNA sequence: TGTGCCAGCAGTCGGACTAGCAGGGAAAACATTCAGTACTTC.